Described below is a single T cell receptor beta chain sequence and its context. Its antigen is as yet unknown. The data are from a study of Ad26.COV2.S vaccination and SARS-CoV-2 variants. Study summary: Dosing was one shot or two shots 56 days apart.

Data came from immunoSEQ multiplex PCR; TCRdb stores just in-frame clones and leaves some out. The top ten hold more than 1.5% of the sample, which has 450,000 to 550,000 clones, 80% to 90% seen once. The treatment was: around 19 received Ad26.COV2.S at low or high dose, single or two shots; about five received placebo; per-sample allocation not given. Sampling was performed 63 days after the first vaccine or placebo injection. The donor was a Boston adult aged 18-55 years. Germline V gives CDR1 SGHTA, CDR2 FQGNSA. CDR3 length: 15 amino acids. Losses at the gene ends were 4 bases for V and 2 bases for J; bases not matched to a gene: 4. Points from the study as a whole: Individuals receiving vaccine had higher spike-specific TCR breadth than placebo recipients did. With respect to non-spike TCR breadth, vaccine and placebo recipients were similar.

The V gene is TRBV7-2, the J gene TRBJ2-3; 9 nucleotides line up with TRBD2. The sequence was obtained from a person between 18 and 60 years old who received the Ad26.COV2.S COVID-19 vaccine or a placebo. The input for sequencing was peripheral blood, taken in a trial of Ad26.COV2.S vaccine versus placebo. CDR3 bases: TGTGCCAGCAGCTCAGCTAGCGGGGCCACAGATACGCAGTATTTT. Translating it yields CASSSASGATDTQYF.